The sequence of this T cell receptor beta chain was determined in a study of radiation and T cells in renal cell carcinoma. About the research overall: Nephrectomy followed 15 Gy stereotactic body radiation by 4 weeks. Study-wide results and caveats: Top tumor clonotypes rose in blood 2 weeks post-radiation, then contracted. No pretreatment tumor biopsies were available for baseline clonotypes.

As regards this clone: Its antigen is not identified.

Time point indicated: baseline pretreatment blood. Regarding treatment: 15 Gy SBRT to primary tumor, nephrectomy 4 weeks later. After SBRT, blood was collected at 2 and 4 weeks, plus baseline. This table comes from immunoSEQ multiplex PCR, and its TCRdb copy is limited to in-frame clones, with some not included. The sample yields 90,000 to 100,000 clones, approximately 86% seen once. The source is a man aged 45-65 years with renal cell carcinoma. The source material was blood, sampled from a patient whose treatment included radiotherapy and nephrectomy.

The CDR3 protein is CASSLFQGANYEQYF. The DNA of the CDR3 is TGTGCCAGCAGTTTATTCCAGGGGGCCAACTACGAGCAGTACTTC. V gene TRBV28 combines with J gene TRBJ2-7; TRBD1 matches at 8 bases. The CDR3 spans 15 residues. CDR1 is MDHEN, CDR2 SYDVKM, per germline. Trimming took 1 base from V and 3 from J; bases not matched to a gene: 5. Using reference TRBV28 and TRBJ2-7 for the parts outside the CDR3, the full variable domain is DVKVTQSSRYLVKRTGEKVFLECVQDMDHENMFWYRQDPGLGLRLIYFSYDVKMKEKGDIPEGYSVSREKKERFSLILESASTNQTSMYLCASSLFQGANYEQYFGPGTRLTVT.